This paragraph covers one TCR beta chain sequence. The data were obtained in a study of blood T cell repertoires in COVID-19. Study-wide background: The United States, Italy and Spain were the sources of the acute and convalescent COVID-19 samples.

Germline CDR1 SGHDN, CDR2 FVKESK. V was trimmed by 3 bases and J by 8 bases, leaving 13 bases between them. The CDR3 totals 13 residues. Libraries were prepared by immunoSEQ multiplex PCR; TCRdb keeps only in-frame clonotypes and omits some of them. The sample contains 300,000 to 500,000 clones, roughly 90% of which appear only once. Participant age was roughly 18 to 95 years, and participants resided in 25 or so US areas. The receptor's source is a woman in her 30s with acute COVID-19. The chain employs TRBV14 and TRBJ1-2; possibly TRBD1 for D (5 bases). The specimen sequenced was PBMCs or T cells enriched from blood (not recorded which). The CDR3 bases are TGTGCCAGCAGCCATCCCACCGGGGGAGGCTACACCTTC. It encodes CASSHPTGGGYTF.